The clone carrying this T cell receptor (beta chain) was recorded many times. The antigen is undetermined. This specimen belongs to a study of T-cell reconstitution after alpha-beta-depleted transplantation in children. Findings of the study overall: Hyperexpanded clones declined; after one year, newly produced T cells mostly supplied diversity.

Unique molecular identifiers were incorporated into the prepared TCRbeta library. A single record per CDR3 protein comes from TCRdb applying MiXCR to the PCR reads. The sample includes about 260,000 distinct CDR3 sequences, 8.2% of them seen just once. The sample was PBMCs, mostly from graft donor cells, taken 180 days after TCRalphabeta/CD19-depleted stem cell transplant. The receptor comes from a male patient younger than 18 who had a stem cell transplant for acute lymphoblastic leukemia, so the T cells may come from the graft donor.

DNA of the CDR3: TGTGCCAGCAGCTTGGACTACTCCTACGAGCAGTACTTC. It translates to CASSLDYSYEQYF. This sequence joins TRBV5-6 and TRBJ2-7, with D uncertain. Trimming stripped 0 bases from V and 0 bases from J, with 4 bases between. CDR1 is SGHDT, CDR2 YYEEEE, per germline. This CDR3 contains 13 residues.